The next 5 T cell receptor beta chains were all read from a single sample in a study of T cell responses to AZD1222 COVID-19 vaccine (dated by TCRdb to the early 2020s). Library creation used the immunoSEQ multiplex PCR assay. TCRdb took this table from immuneACCESS and kept in-frame rearrangements with V and J called. Such tables lack part of the clones; where checked against another copy, unresolved V genes explain under half of the gap, and the rest is unexplained. The sample profile shows 80,000 to 100,000 clones; 75% to 95% of them were found once. The ten biggest clones cover roughly 11% of the sample. Sample time point, as interpreted from the label and publication: about 28 days (+/-7) after the second vaccine dose. Sequenced here: peripheral blood, sampled 28 days after the second AZD1222 dose. These receptors came from an adult who received the AZD1222 COVID-19 vaccine.

The rearrangement joins TRBV5-4 to TRBJ1-3, with D uncertain. Germline V gene lookup returns CDR1 SGHNT and CDR2 YYREEE (reference sequence). This CDR3 region has 16 residues. Trimming removed 0 bases at V and 0 bases at J, with 10 bases between. The CDR3 bases are TGTGCCAGCAGCTTGGGGGCACCCGGCTCTGGAAACACCATATATTTT. Translation gives CASSLGAPGSGNTIYF.

The V and J genes are TRBV2 and TRBJ2-7, with 10 bases aligning to TRBD1. Germline V lookup: CDR1 SNHLY, CDR2 FYNNEI. The CDR3 sequence is 15 residues long. V was pared by 5 bases and J by 4 bases, with 8 bases of the junction left unmatched. The CDR3 is CASSSRGQGEYEQYF. In DNA form, the CDR3 reads TGTGCCAGCAGTTCCAGAGGACAGGGGGAGTACGAGCAGTACTTC. Supplemented by reference TRBV2 and TRBJ2-7, the full variable domain reads EPEVTQTPSHQVTQMGQEVILRCVPISNHLYFYWYRQILGQKVEFLVSFYNNEISEKSEIFDDQFSVERPDGSNFTLKIRSTKLEDSAMYFCASSSRGQGEYEQYFGPGTRLTVT.

The chain links TRBV6-5 to TRBJ1-5; D perhaps matches TRBD1 (5 bases). The CDR3 consists of 12 residues. Trimming removed 7 bases at V and 5 bases at J, with 9 bases between. CDR1 and CDR2 from the germline V gene are MNHEY and SVGAGI. CDR3 bases: TGTGCCAGCAAAGGGGCATATCAGCCCCAGCATTTT. Residues: CASKGAYQPQHF.

The rearrangement links TRBV12-3 or TRBV12-4 to TRBJ1-1, with D tentatively TRBD1 (6 bases). The CDR3 spans 13 residues. Trimming removed 5 bases from V and 4 bases from J, with 11 bases in between. CDR3 residues: CASSNRVGTEAFF. The DNA for the CDR3 is TGTGCCAGCAGTAACAGGGTAGGCACTGAAGCTTTCTTT.

V is TRBV2 and J is TRBJ2-2, with 7 bases identical to TRBD1. V was clipped by 6 bases and J by 1 base; unmatched bases: 8. Germline V lookup: CDR1 SNHLY, CDR2 FYNNEI. This CDR3 region has 16 residues. The CDR3 here is CASSQEGALNTGELFF. CDR3 in DNA: TGTGCCAGCAGCCAAGAGGGGGCATTGAACACCGGGGAGCTGTTTTTT.